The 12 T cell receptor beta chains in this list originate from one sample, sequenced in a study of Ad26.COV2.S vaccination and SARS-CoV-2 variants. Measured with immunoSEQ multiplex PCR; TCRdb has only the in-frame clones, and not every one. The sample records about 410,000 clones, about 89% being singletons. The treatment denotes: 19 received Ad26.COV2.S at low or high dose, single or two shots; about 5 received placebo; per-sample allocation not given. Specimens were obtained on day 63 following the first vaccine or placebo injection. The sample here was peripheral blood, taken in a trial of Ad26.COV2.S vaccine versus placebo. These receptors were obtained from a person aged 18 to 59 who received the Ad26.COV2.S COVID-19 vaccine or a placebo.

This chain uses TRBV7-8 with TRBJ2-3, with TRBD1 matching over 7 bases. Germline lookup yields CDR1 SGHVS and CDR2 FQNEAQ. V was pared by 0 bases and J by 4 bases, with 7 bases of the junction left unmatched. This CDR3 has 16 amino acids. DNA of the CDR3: TGTGCCAGCAGCTTAGCTGTGACAGGGAGAGCAGATACGCAGTATTTT. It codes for CASSLAVTGRADTQYF.

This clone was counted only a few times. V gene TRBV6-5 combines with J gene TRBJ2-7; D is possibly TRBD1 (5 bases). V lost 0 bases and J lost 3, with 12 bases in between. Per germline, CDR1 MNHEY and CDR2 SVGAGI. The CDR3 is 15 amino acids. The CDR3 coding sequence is TGTGCCAGCAGTTACTCCCCTGACAGCAGCTACGAGCAGTACTTC. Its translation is CASSYSPDSSYEQYF.

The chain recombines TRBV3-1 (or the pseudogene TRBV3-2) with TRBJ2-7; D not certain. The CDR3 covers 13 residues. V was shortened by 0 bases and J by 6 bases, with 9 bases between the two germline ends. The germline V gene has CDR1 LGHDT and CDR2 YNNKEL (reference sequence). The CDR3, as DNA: TGTGCCAGCAGCCAAGATCGAAGGGCCGAGCAGTACTTC. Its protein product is CASSQDRRAEQYF.

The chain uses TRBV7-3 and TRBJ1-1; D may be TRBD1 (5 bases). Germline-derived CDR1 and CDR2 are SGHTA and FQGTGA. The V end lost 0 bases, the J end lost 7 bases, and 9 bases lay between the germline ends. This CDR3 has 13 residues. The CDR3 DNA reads TGTGCCAGCAGCTTAACGGGTAGGGGTGAAGCTTTCTTT. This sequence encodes CASSLTGRGEAFF.

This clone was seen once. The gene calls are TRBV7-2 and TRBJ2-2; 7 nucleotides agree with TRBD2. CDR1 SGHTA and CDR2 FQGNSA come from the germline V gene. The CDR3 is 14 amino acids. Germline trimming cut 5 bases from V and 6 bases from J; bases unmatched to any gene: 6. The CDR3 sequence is CASSPGREAGELFF. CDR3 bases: TGTGCCAGCAGCCCGGGGAGGGAGGCCGGGGAGCTGTTTTTT.

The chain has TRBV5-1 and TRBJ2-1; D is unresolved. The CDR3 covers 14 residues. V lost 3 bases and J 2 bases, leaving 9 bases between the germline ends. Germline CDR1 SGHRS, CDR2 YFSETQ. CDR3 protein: CASSSAGPYNEQFF. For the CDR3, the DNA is TGCGCCAGCAGCTCGGCTGGGCCCTACAATGAGCAGTTCTTC.

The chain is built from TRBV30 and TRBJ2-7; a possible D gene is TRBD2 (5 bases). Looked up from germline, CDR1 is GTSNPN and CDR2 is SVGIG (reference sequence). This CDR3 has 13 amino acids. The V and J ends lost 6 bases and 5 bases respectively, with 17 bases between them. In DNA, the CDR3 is TGTGCCTGCTTGGACTCTCACACCCACGAGCAGTACTTC. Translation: CACLDSHTHEQYF.

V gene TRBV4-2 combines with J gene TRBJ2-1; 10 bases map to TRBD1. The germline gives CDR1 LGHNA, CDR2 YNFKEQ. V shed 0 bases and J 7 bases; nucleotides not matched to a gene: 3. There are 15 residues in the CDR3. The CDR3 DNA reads TGTGCCAGCAGCCAAGACCGGGACAGGGGAAATGAGCAGTTCTTC. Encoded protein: CASSQDRDRGNEQFF.

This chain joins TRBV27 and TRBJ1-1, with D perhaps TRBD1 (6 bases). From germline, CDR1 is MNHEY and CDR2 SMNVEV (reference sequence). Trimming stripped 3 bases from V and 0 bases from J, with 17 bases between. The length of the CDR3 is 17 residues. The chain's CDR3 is CASSFGQGQALNTEAFF. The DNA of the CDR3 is TGTGCCAGCAGTTTCGGGCAGGGGCAAGCCTTGAACACTGAAGCTTTCTTT.

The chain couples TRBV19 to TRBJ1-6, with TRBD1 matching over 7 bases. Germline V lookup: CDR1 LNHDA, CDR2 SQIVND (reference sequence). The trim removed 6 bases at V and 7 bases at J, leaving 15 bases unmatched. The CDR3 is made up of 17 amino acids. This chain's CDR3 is CASSRDSLPRGNSPLHF. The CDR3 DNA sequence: TGTGCCAGTAGCAGGGACAGCCTCCCCCGAGGGAATTCACCCCTCCACTTT.

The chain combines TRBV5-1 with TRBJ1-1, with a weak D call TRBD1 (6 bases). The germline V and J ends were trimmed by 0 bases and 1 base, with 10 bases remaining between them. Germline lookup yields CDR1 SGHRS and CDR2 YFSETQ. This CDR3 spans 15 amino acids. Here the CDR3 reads CASSLAGTTNTEAFF. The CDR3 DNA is TGCGCCAGCAGCTTGGCCGGGACAACGAACACTGAAGCTTTCTTT.

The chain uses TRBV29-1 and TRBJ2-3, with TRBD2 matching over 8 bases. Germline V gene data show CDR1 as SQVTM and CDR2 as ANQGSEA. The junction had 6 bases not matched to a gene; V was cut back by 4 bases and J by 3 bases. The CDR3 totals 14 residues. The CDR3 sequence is CSVGMTSVTDTQYF. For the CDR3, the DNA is TGCAGCGTTGGAATGACTAGCGTGACAGATACGCAGTATTTT.